This is a list of T cell receptor beta chains from one sample in a study of vaccination and CD4 T cells after COVID-19. TCRdb processed the PCR reads anew with MiXCR; each CDR3 protein has one entry. The repertoire holds approximately 20,000 distinct CDR3 sequences, with 40% to 50% as singletons. These receptors have no known antigen. The sample consisted of CD4+ T cells from blood, cultured in vitro, taken after SARS-CoV-2 vaccination. The receptors originated from a human donor who had recovered from COVID-19. Each CDR3 is given with its conserved first and last residue. A D gene is named only where the DNA matches it firmly. Rows give clone size only sometimes, using once, few, many, or a class for an expanded clone.

clone size	D gene	J gene	V gene	CDR3 protein	CDR3 DNA
.	.	TRBJ2-7	TRBV5-4	CASSSGGSRTLYEQYF	TGTGCCAGCAGCTCCGGCGGTAGTCGGACCCTATACGAGCAGTACTTC
.	TRBD1	TRBJ2-1	TRBV6-5	CASSYSSRGLYNEQFF	TGTGCCAGCAGTTACTCTTCCAGGGGGCTATACAATGAGCAGTTCTTC
.	.	TRBJ2-7	TRBV19	CASSNEYEQYF	TGTGCCAGTAGTAACGAATACGAGCAGTACTTC
.	.	TRBJ2-7	TRBV27	CASSTFSGTPSYEQYF	TGTGCCAGCAGTACCTTTAGCGGCACCCCCTCCTACGAGCAGTACTTC
.	.	TRBJ1-6	TRBV6-5	CASSYSGSSYNSPLHF	TGTGCCAGCAGTTACTCCGGAAGCTCCTATAATTCACCCCTCCACTTT
few	.	TRBJ1-6	TRBV28	CASSLYSTGSYNSPLHF	TGTGCCAGCAGTTTATATTCGACAGGCTCCTATAATTCACCCCTCCACTTT
.	TRBD1	TRBJ1-4	TRBV19	CASSIGQGEKLFF	TGTGCCAGTAGTATAGGACAGGGAGAAAAACTGTTTTTT
few	TRBD2	TRBJ2-5	TRBV10-3	CAISEIRTSGVQETQYF	TGTGCCATCAGTGAGATCCGGACTAGCGGGGTACAAGAGACCCAGTACTTC
few	.	TRBJ1-2	TRBV10-3	CAISESIRGEHYGYTF	TGTGCCATCAGTGAGTCTATACGTGGGGAACACTATGGCTACACCTTC
once	TRBD2	TRBJ2-7	TRBV7-2	CASSRGTSGEGARGQYF	TGTGCCAGCAGCCGCGGGACTAGCGGGGAAGGTGCACGAGGGCAGTACTTC
.	.	TRBJ2-5	TRBV7-2	CASSLGRAQETQYF	TGTGCCAGCAGCTTAGGGCGGGCTCAAGAGACCCAGTACTTC
.	.	TRBJ1-2	TRBV6-1	CASSLQGRGNNYGYTF	TGTGCCAGCAGCCTCCAAGGCAGGGGAAACAACTATGGCTACACCTTC
once	TRBD1	TRBJ1-1	TRBV20-1	CGASNRGLRNTEAFF	TGCGGTGCTAGTAACAGGGGGCTGCGGAACACTGAAGCTTTCTTT
.	.	TRBJ2-3	TRBV10-3	CAISDSGRNLAREDTQYF	TGTGCCATCAGTGATTCGGGCCGCAACCTCGCGAGGGAGGATACGCAGTATTTT
.	TRBD2	TRBJ2-5	TRBV5-1	CASSPLGSGGAAETQYF	TGCGCCAGCAGCCCGTTAGGTAGCGGGGGGGCAGCCGAGACCCAGTACTTC
medium-sized	.	TRBJ1-1	TRBV20-1	CSARTGGNTEAFF	TGCAGTGCTAGAACCGGGGGGAACACTGAAGCTTTCTTT
.	.	TRBJ2-7	TRBV9	CASSVETAPTYEQYF	TGTGCCAGCAGCGTAGAGACAGCCCCAACCTACGAGCAGTACTTC
.	.	TRBJ2-7	TRBV7-9	CASSPPQGSRYEQYF	TGTGCCAGCAGCCCCCCCCAAGGGTCTCGTTACGAGCAGTACTTC
.	.	TRBJ1-4	TRBV4-3	CASSQGGTTATNEKLFF	TGCGCCAGCAGCCAGGGGGGAACGACAGCAACTAATGAAAAACTGTTTTTT
.	.	TRBJ2-1	TRBV10-1	CASSESTGAPTEQFF	TGCGCCAGCAGTGAGTCTACTGGGGCTCCGACGGAGCAGTTCTTC
.	.	TRBJ2-7	TRBV7-2	CASSLARFGGAQSEQYF	TGTGCCAGCAGCTTAGCCCGGTTTGGGGGGGCGCAGTCCGAGCAGTACTTC
few	.	TRBJ1-5	TRBV27	CASRSVASNQPQHF	TGTGCCAGCAGGTCGGTTGCTAGCAATCAGCCCCAGCATTTT
.	TRBD1	TRBJ2-7	TRBV15	CATSRPDRESYEQYF	TGTGCCACCAGCAGACCTGACAGGGAATCCTACGAGCAGTACTTC